Below are 15 T cell receptor beta chains sequenced from a single sample in a study of blood T cell repertoires in COVID-19. Libraries were prepared by immunoSEQ multiplex PCR; TCRdb keeps only in-frame clonotypes and omits some of them. The table lists around 84,000 clones, just under 85% of them singletons. The sequencing sample was made of peripheral blood. These TCRs come from a man older than 75 with active or convalescent COVID-19.

This chain connects TRBV2 to TRBJ2-7; tentatively, D is TRBD1 (7 bases). The CDR3 extends over 13 amino acids. The germline V and J ends were trimmed by 8 bases and 6 bases, with 17 bases remaining between them. CDR1 and CDR2 (germline): SNHLY, FYNNEI. The CDR3 nucleotides read TGTGCCAGCGGAGGGACAGTTTCGGCCGAGCAGTACGTC. Encoded protein: CASGGTVSAEQYV.

The chain has TRBV15 and TRBJ1-4; D may be TRBD1 (6 bases). CDR3 length: 14 amino acids. CDR1 is LNHNV, CDR2 YYDKDF, per germline (reference sequence). V lost 0 bases and J lost 8, with 10 bases in between. The CDR3 spells CATSREQGDEKLFF. The CDR3 DNA is TGTGCCACCAGCAGAGAACAGGGAGACGAAAAACTGTTTTTT.

The V call is TRBV2, the J call TRBJ1-6; possibly TRBD1 for D (5 bases). This CDR3 region has 15 residues. With 5 bases removed from V and 5 bases from J, the gap between germline ends came to 13 bases. Germline CDR1 and CDR2: SNHLY and FYNNEI. The DNA of the CDR3 is TGTGCCAGCAGTACATACAGGCCCGATAATTCACCCCTCCACTTT. Amino acid sequence: CASSTYRPDNSPLHF.

DNA of the CDR3: TGTGCCAGTAGTATTTCAGGGTACGACGAGCAGTACGTC. Protein: CASSISGYDEQYV. This chain joins TRBV19 and TRBJ2-7; possibly TRBD1 for D (5 bases). V was clipped by 3 bases and J by 5 bases, with 11 bases between them. The CDR3 consists of 13 residues. Looked up from germline, CDR1 is LNHDA and CDR2 is SQIVND (reference sequence).

J is TRBJ1-3 and V is TRBV7-2; no definite D call. The CDR3 extends over 15 amino acids. The ends were cut back, 8 bases at V and 0 bases at J, with 14 bases in the middle. Germline loops: CDR1 SGHTA, CDR2 FQGNSA. CDR3: CASGRPGSSGNTIYF. The CDR3 coding sequence is TGTGCCAGCGGTCGTCCAGGATCCTCTGGAAACACCATATATTTT.

The V call is TRBV30, the J call TRBJ2-7; D is undetermined. The V end lost 0 bases, the J end lost 2 bases, and 5 bases lay between the germline ends. CDR1 GTSNPN and CDR2 SVGIG come from the germline V gene (reference sequence). The CDR3 is 12 residues long. The CDR3 loop reads CAWSVQPYEQYV. The CDR3 coding sequence is TGTGCCTGGAGTGTACAGCCCTACGAGCAGTACGTC.

The chain is built from TRBV27 and TRBJ1-6; the D gene is possibly TRBD1 (5 bases). Trimming left V 1 base short and J 9 bases short, with 13 bases between. The CDR3 spans 15 residues. Germline V lookup: CDR1 MNHEY, CDR2 SMNVEV (reference sequence). The chain's CDR3 is CASSLYGGGISPLHF. As DNA, the CDR3 is TGTGCCAGCAGTTTATATGGGGGAGGGATTTCACCCCTCCACTTT.

The genes are TRBV28 and TRBJ2-3, with TRBD1 matching 10 bases. This CDR3 has 15 residues. Unmatched junction bases numbered 11, after V lost 8 bases and J lost 6 bases. CDR1 MDHEN and CDR2 SYDVKM come from the germline V gene. The DNA for the CDR3 is TGTGCCAGCGTTGACCGGGACAGGGGTCACGATACGCAGTATTTT. The encoded protein is CASVDRDRGHDTQYF.

V is TRBV3-1 (or the pseudogene TRBV3-2) and J is TRBJ2-3; 9 nucleotides align to TRBD2. In germline, CDR1 is LGHDT, CDR2 YNNKEL (reference sequence). This CDR3 region has 16 residues. The junction had 12 bases not matched to a gene; V was cut back by 7 bases and J by 4 bases. CDR3 DNA: TGTGCCAGCACCCCCTTCGGCGGGGGGGAAGCAGATACGCAGTATTTT. Translating it yields CASTPFGGGEADTQYF.

This clone was picked up a small number of times. The rearrangement joins TRBV29-1 to TRBJ2-2; possibly TRBD1 for D (5 bases). This CDR3 region has 12 residues. V lost 7 bases to trimming and J lost 7 bases, with 13 bases between them. Germline V CDR1 and CDR2: SQVTM, ANQGSEA. CDR3 bases: TGCAGCGGCGGCCTTAGGGGCGGGGAGCTGTTTTTT. Amino acids: CSGGLRGGELFF.

This chain joins TRBV28 and TRBJ1-5; no reliable D call. This CDR3 contains 14 residues. The germline CDR1 and CDR2 sequences are MDHEN and SYDVKM. The germline V and J ends were trimmed by 1 base and 7 bases, with 11 bases remaining between them. The CDR3 loop is CASSLLHGTQPQHF. The CDR3 nucleotides are TGTGCCAGCAGTTTATTACATGGTACCCAGCCCCAGCATTTT.

The gene calls are TRBV5-1 and TRBJ1-3; D not certain. Trimming cost V 1 base and J 3 bases, with 8 bases left between them. The CDR3 covers 14 residues. Germline CDR1 SGHRS, CDR2 YFSETQ. The CDR3 DNA follows: TGCGCCAGCAGCTTGCGGGGAAGTGGAAACACCATATATTTT. Protein product: CASSLRGSGNTIYF.

The chain has TRBV7-2 and TRBJ2-5; D is unclear. V was trimmed by 4 bases and J by 4 bases, leaving 16 bases between them. The length of the CDR3 is 15 residues. The V gene's germline CDR1 is SGHTA and CDR2 FQGNSA. CDR3 sequence reads: CASSSVPSRRETQYF. The CDR3 coding sequence is TGTGCCAGCAGCTCAGTACCTTCAAGGAGAGAGACCCAGTACTTC.

This clone was counted a single time. The chain is built from TRBV5-1 and TRBJ2-1; TRBD1 agrees at 8 bases. V shed 4 bases, J shed 6 bases, and the junction held 9 bases outside the gene matches. Looked up from germline, CDR1 is SGHRS and CDR2 is YFSETQ. The CDR3 has 15 amino acids. The CDR3 is CASSTRDRIVNEQFF. The CDR3 DNA reads TGCGCCAGCAGCACAAGGGACAGGATTGTCAATGAGCAGTTCTTC.

V and J are TRBV19 and TRBJ2-5, with 10 bases lining up with TRBD1. This CDR3 is 15 amino acids long. The junction had 12 bases not matched to a gene; V was cut back by 10 bases and J by 4 bases. Germline lookup yields CDR1 LNHDA and CDR2 SQIVND (reference sequence). As DNA, the CDR3 is TGTGCCACGAGAGAGACAGGGGGCGGTGGAGAGACCCAGTACTTC. This sequence encodes CATRETGGGGETQYF.